The 18 T cell receptor beta chains below all came from one sample that was sequenced in a study of Graves' ophthalmopathy and Graves' hyperthyroidism. Using RNA transcripts, the TCR beta CDR3 regions were amplified. Second-round multiplex PCR came after first-round RT-PCR with HTBI primers. Each CDR3 protein gets one entry after TCRdb re-called the multiplex PCR reads with MiXCR. The sample has 170,000 or so distinct CDR3 sequences, approximately 38% seen once. The material sequenced was peripheral blood. Receptors originate from a woman in her forties with Graves' ophthalmopathy.

The rearrangement uses TRBV28 and TRBJ1-2; 9 bases agree with TRBD1. The CDR3 length is 13 residues. CDR1 MDHEN and CDR2 SYDVKM come from the germline V gene. V gave up 4 bases and J gave up 6 bases; unmatched junction bases: 3. The CDR3, as DNA: TGTGCCAGCAGTTACAGGGGGCGGGATGGCTACACCTTC. Translated: CASSYRGRDGYTF.

V is TRBV20-1 and J is TRBJ2-7, with 12 bases aligning to TRBD2. This CDR3 comprises 12 residues. Germline assignment: CDR1 DFQATT and CDR2 SNEGSKA (reference sequence). The junction had 3 bases not matched to a gene; V was cut back by 7 bases and J by 5 bases. The CDR3, as DNA: TGCAGTGTGACTAGCGGGAGTCACGAGCAGTACTTC. Translating gives CSVTSGSHEQYF.

CDR3 loop: CASSSREKYTGELFF. The DNA of the CDR3 is TGTGCCAGCAGTTCGCGGGAGAAGTACACCGGGGAGCTGTTTTTT. This sequence joins TRBV6-2 or TRBV6-3 and TRBJ2-2; 7 nucleotides line up with TRBD2. CDR1 and CDR2 (germline): MNHEY, SVGEGT. This CDR3 spans 15 amino acids. Trimming took 4 bases from V and 3 from J; bases not matched to a gene: 5.

This clonotype was recorded at least ten times. The chain combines TRBV6-5 with TRBJ1-2; 12 bases fit TRBD1. V shed 2 bases, J shed 4 bases, and the junction held 5 bases outside the gene matches. The length of the CDR3 is 16 residues. Germline assignment: CDR1 MNHEY and CDR2 SVGAGI. The DNA for the CDR3 is TGTGCCAGCAGTTACGCTTCGGGACAGGGGGCCTATGGCTACACCTTC. It is translated as CASSYASGQGAYGYTF.

Ten or more counts support this clonotype. The chain is built from TRBV28 and TRBJ2-7, with 7 bases lining up with TRBD1. This CDR3 has 16 amino acids. The germline gives CDR1 MDHEN, CDR2 SYDVKM. With 4 bases clipped from V and 3 bases from J, the junction kept 12 bases outside the gene matches. CDR3: CASSSHLWTGLYEQYF. Written as DNA, the CDR3 is TGTGCCAGCAGTTCACACCTATGGACAGGTCTCTACGAGCAGTACTTC.

This clonotype was picked up many times. The V and J genes are TRBV5-6 and TRBJ1-5; D gene unclear. Trimming shortened V by 1 base and J by 4 bases, and 12 bases separated the two germline ends. Germline V gene sequence: CDR1 SGHDT, CDR2 YYEEEE. This CDR3 spans 15 amino acids. CDR3 coding DNA: TGTGCCAGCAGCTTGTTACAGTCCACTAATCAGCCCCAGCATTTT. This sequence encodes CASSLLQSTNQPQHF.

The chain has TRBV28 and TRBJ2-7, with D tentatively TRBD2 (7 bases). V lost 2 bases to trimming and J lost 2 bases, with 13 bases between them. CDR3 length: 15 amino acids. The germline V gene encodes CDR1 MDHEN and CDR2 SYDVKM. CDR3 protein: CASSLGRGRAYEQYF. The CDR3 nucleotides read TGTGCCAGCAGTTTAGGAAGGGGGAGGGCCTACGAGCAGTACTTC.

There are many counts of this clonotype. This chain uses TRBV7-9 with TRBJ2-7; D might be TRBD2 (5 bases). Trimming removed 4 bases at V and 4 bases at J, with 17 bases between. Germline V gene lookup returns CDR1 SEHNR and CDR2 FQNEAQ (reference sequence). This CDR3 has 15 residues. CDR3 DNA sequence: TGTGCCAGCAGCTACATCCGGGATACACCATACGAGCAGTACTTC. Translation: CASSYIRDTPYEQYF. The whole variable domain, remainder taken from reference TRBV7-9 and TRBJ2-7, is DTGVSQNPRHKITKRGQNVTFRCDPISEHNRLYWYRQTLGQGPEFLTYFQNEAQLEKSRLLSDRFSAERPKGSFSTLEIQRTEQGDSAMYLCASSYIRDTPYEQYFGPGTRLTVT.

V and J are TRBV2 and TRBJ1-1, with D possibly being TRBD1 (6 bases). Per germline, CDR1 SNHLY and CDR2 FYNNEI. CDR3 size: 14 residues. V dropped 5 bases and J dropped 4 bases, with 14 bases sitting between them. Written as DNA, the CDR3 is TGTGCCAGCAGTTTTCAGGGGAGCTCCACTGAAGCTTTCTTT. As protein: CASSFQGSSTEAFF.

The chain carries TRBV6-2 or TRBV6-3 and TRBJ2-7, with D uncertain. Trimming removed 2 bases at V and 2 bases at J, with 7 bases between. Germline-derived CDR1 and CDR2 are MNHEY and SVGEGT. The CDR3 loop spans 13 amino acids. CDR3 nucleotides: TGTGCCAGCAGTTACCGTGGCACCTACGAGCAGTACTTC. Residues: CASSYRGTYEQYF.

Many counts were recorded for this clonotype. The CDR3 region is CASSLDPSRGGEQYF. The CDR3 nucleotides read TGTGCCAGCAGCTTAGATCCGTCCCGCGGCGGCGAGCAGTACTTC. V usage is TRBV11-2 and J usage is TRBJ2-7, with D unclear. Germline V gene lookup returns CDR1 SGHAT and CDR2 FQNNGV. This CDR3 region has 15 residues. The V and J ends lost 0 bases and 6 bases respectively, with 15 bases between them.

The J gene is TRBJ1-1, the V gene TRBV19; D remains ambiguous. The CDR3 loop spans 14 amino acids. V was cut by 3 bases and J by 0 bases, with 8 bases left in between. From germline, CDR1 is LNHDA and CDR2 SQIVND (reference sequence). CDR3 sequence reads: CASSMVFMNTEAFF. The CDR3 DNA reads as TGTGCCAGTAGTATGGTGTTCATGAACACTGAAGCTTTCTTT. Full variable domain (outside the CDR3, taken from reference TRBV19 and TRBJ1-1): DGGITQSPKYLFRKEGQNVTLSCEQNLNHDAMYWYRQDPGQGLRLIYYSQIVNDFQKGDIAEGYSVSREKKESFPLTVTSAQKNPTAFYLCASSMVFMNTEAFFGQGTRLTVV.

This clonotype was detected many times. The chain joins TRBV7-8 to TRBJ2-2; D is unclear. Germline CDR1 SGHVS, CDR2 FQNEAQ. This CDR3 comprises 13 residues. V was pared by 6 bases and J by 0 bases, with 5 bases between. The CDR3, as DNA: TGTGCCAGCAGTCCTTCGAACACCGGGGAGCTGTTTTTT. The encoded protein is CASSPSNTGELFF.

In this sample, this clonotype turned up many times. The J gene is TRBJ1-6, the V gene TRBV12-3 or TRBV12-4; D unresolved. The V gene lost 3 bases and the J gene lost 3 bases, with 6 bases spanning the gap. CDR3 length: 14 residues. CDR3 DNA: TGTGCCAGCAGTTTTGGGAGCTATAATTCACCCCTCCACTTT. Its protein product is CASSFGSYNSPLHF.

This clonotype occurred many times. The J gene is TRBJ2-4, the V gene TRBV12-3 or TRBV12-4, with TRBD1 identical over 11 bases. Losses at the gene ends were 6 bases for V and 9 bases for J; bases not matched to a gene: 7. The CDR3 sequence is 14 residues long. As DNA, the CDR3 is TGTGCCAGCAGCCCCGGGACAGGGGGTCGCATTCAGTACTTC. Its translation is CASSPGTGGRIQYF.

The chain uses TRBV6-2 or TRBV6-3 and TRBJ2-5; weak D call: TRBD1 (6 bases). CDR3 length: 16 amino acids. Trimming pared 2 bases from V and 0 bases from J, leaving 13 bases between. Per the germline V gene, CDR1 is MNHEY and CDR2 is SVGEGT. The CDR3 here is CASSYDMRGYQETQYF. The DNA for the CDR3 is TGTGCCAGCAGTTACGATATGAGGGGGTACCAAGAGACCCAGTACTTC.

The V gene is TRBV28, the J gene TRBJ2-7; the match to TRBD1 covers 7 bases. Per the germline V gene, CDR1 is MDHEN and CDR2 is SYDVKM. The CDR3 covers 14 residues. The J segment lost 0 bases and the V segment lost 7 bases, leaving 6 bases of the junction unmatched. The CDR3, as DNA: TGTGCCAGCATCCAAGGGGGCAGCTCCTACGAGCAGTACTTC. Translating gives CASIQGGSSYEQYF.

The chain has TRBV12-3 or TRBV12-4 and TRBJ1-1, with 7 bases matching TRBD1. V was clipped by 6 bases and J by 1 base; unmatched bases: 5. This CDR3 region has 14 residues. The CDR3, as DNA: TGTGCCAGCAGGTGGGACAGCAAGAACACTGAAGCTTTCTTT. Translation: CASRWDSKNTEAFF.